This T cell receptor (beta chain) was found in a study of neurological immune-mediated disorders. The V gene end was trimmed by 4 bases and the J gene end by 7 bases; junction bases not matched to a gene: 13. This CDR3 region has 15 residues. CDR1 and CDR2 (germline): SGHDT, YYEEEE. This clonotype was observed at least ten times. TCRdb fed the 5' RACE reads into MiXCR, producing one record per CDR3 protein. Of under 85,000 distinct CDR3 sequences in the sample, over 5% were seen once. The TCR sequence derives from a human donor with multiple sclerosis. The donor label of this sample is uncertain. Sequenced: PBMCs. This sequence joins TRBV5-6 and TRBJ2-7; 8 bases line up with TRBD2. CDR3 DNA sequence: TGTGCCAGCAGCCTCGGAGTCGGCGGGGGGAGAGAGCAGTACTTC. Translation gives CASSLGVGGGREQYF.